Listed below are T cell receptor beta chains from one sample, sequenced in a study of human T cells and chemical hapten exposure. TCRdb redid the calling of the RACE reads with MiXCR, one entry per CDR3 protein. The sample holds approximately 92,000 distinct CDR3 sequences, 11% seen once. Sample: whole blood, taken in connection with sensitization to the hapten diphenylcyclopropenone (DPC). These receptor sequences come from a woman in her thirties or forties with alopecia areata. Some clones in this sample may be carry-over from other donors' samples. CDR3s include the opening cysteine and the closing phenylalanine or tryptophan. D genes are given only for firm matches. Only some rows state a clone size, as once, few, many or a class for expanded clones.

CDR3 DNA	CDR3 protein	clone size	D gene	V gene	J gene
TGTGCCAGCAGTGTTGAGGGACCCCAGTACTTC	CASSVEGPQYF	few	NA	TRBV2	TRBJ2-5
TGTGCCAGCATAGACAGACCCAATCAGCCCCAGCATTTT	CASIDRPNQPQHF	NA	NA	TRBV6-6	TRBJ1-5
TGTGCCAGTCAAGCGGCAGGGTGGAATTCACCCCTCCACTTT	CASQAAGWNSPLHF	many	NA	TRBV19	TRBJ1-6
TGTGCCAGCTCACCTCAATGGGTGAACACTGAAGCTTTCTTT	CASSPQWVNTEAFF	many	NA	TRBV28	TRBJ1-1
TGCGCCAGCAGCCAAGATGGGACTAATTACAATGAGCAGTTCTTC	CASSQDGTNYNEQFF	NA	TRBD2	TRBV4-1	TRBJ2-1
TGCGCCAGCAGCCAGACCCCTGGACTGGGTTATGGCTACACCTTC	CASSQTPGLGYGYTF	NA	NA	TRBV4-3	TRBJ1-2
TGTGCCAGCAGCTTTACCCGGGGAGGAGATACGCAGTATTTT	CASSFTRGGDTQYF	many	NA	TRBV5-8	TRBJ2-3
TGTGCCAGTAGTGACTCCCTACCAAAGACCCAGTACTTC	CASSDSLPKTQYF	NA	NA	TRBV19	TRBJ2-5
TGTGCCAGCAGTGAAGGACGGAACAATGAAAAACTGTTTTTT	CASSEGRNNEKLFF	many	NA	TRBV2	TRBJ1-4
TGTGCCAGCAGTGAGCTGACGGGGGACACAGATACGCAGTATTTT	CASSELTGDTDTQYF	medium-sized	NA	TRBV25-1	TRBJ2-3
TGTGCCAGCGGTTTGGGGACACCGAACACCGGGGAGCTGTTTTTT	CASGLGTPNTGELFF	few	NA	TRBV3-1	TRBJ2-2
TGTGCCAGCAGTACCCCCGTGGGGGGGAGGGACATTCAGTACTTC	CASSTPVGGRDIQYF	NA	TRBD2	TRBV28	TRBJ2-4
TGTGCTAGTGGCCCTCCGGAGGACACTGAAGCTTTCTTT	CASGPPEDTEAFF	few	NA	TRBV12-5	TRBJ1-1
TGTGCCAGTACGATATCAGGCGCAGGGACCTACGAGCAGTACTTC	CASTISGAGTYEQYF	few	NA	TRBV19	TRBJ2-7
TGCAGCGTTGAACGGGGGGCTTGGACTGAAGCTTTCTTT	CSVERGAWTEAFF	NA	NA	TRBV29-1	TRBJ1-1
TGTGCCAGCAGCCCGCCCCCGGGGGGCGGGGGGGTAAATACGCAGTATTTT	CASSPPPGGGGVNTQYF	NA	TRBD2	TRBV7-6	TRBJ2-3
TGTGCCTGGAGTGAACACCGGACTAGACCCTACGAGCAGTACTTC	CAWSEHRTRPYEQYF	NA	TRBD2	TRBV30	TRBJ2-7
TGTGCCAGCAGTTACTCGAACAGACTAAACACTGAAGCTTTCTTT	CASSYSNRLNTEAFF	many	NA	TRBV6-2/TRBV6-3	TRBJ1-1
TGTGCCAGCAGACCGACAGTCAATGAGCAGTTCTTC	CASRPTVNEQFF	NA	NA	TRBV6-2/TRBV6-3	TRBJ2-1
TGTGCCAGCAGCAGACAGGCTCACTCTGGAAACACCATATATTTT	CASSRQAHSGNTIYF	many	NA	TRBV11-2	TRBJ1-3
TGCAGTGCTAGTTGGACCCAGTCCACAGATACGCAGTATTTT	CSASWTQSTDTQYF	many	NA	TRBV20-1	TRBJ2-3
TGCAGTGCTAGAGATCACCTAGCGGGAGGGCTGGGAGAGCAGTACTTC	CSARDHLAGGLGEQYF	few	TRBD2	TRBV20-1	TRBJ2-7